One sample yielded the 13 T cell receptor beta chains listed below, sequenced in a study of blood T cell repertoires in COVID-19. The method was immunoSEQ multiplex PCR; TCRdb's version includes in-frame clones alone and lacks a portion of them. This repertoire shows over 60,000 clones, about four fifths found once; its top ten account for about 19%. The material sequenced was peripheral blood. The receptors come from a human donor in a cohort sampled during active COVID-19.

The rearrangement links TRBV4-1 to TRBJ1-5; 9 bases align to TRBD1. With V trimmed by 3 bases and J by 10 bases, 7 bases remained unmatched. Germline V gene lookup returns CDR1 MGHRA and CDR2 YSYEKL. This CDR3 region has 14 residues. Written as DNA, the CDR3 is TGCGCCAGCAGCCAGTACAGGGGGCTTACACCCCAGCATTTT. It translates to CASSQYRGLTPQHF.

The V call is TRBV28, the J call TRBJ1-2; 7 nucleotides agree with TRBD1. V was clipped by 3 bases and J by 8 bases; unmatched bases: 9. CDR3 length: 14 amino acids. The germline V gene has CDR1 MDHEN and CDR2 SYDVKM. The CDR3 here is CASSFPGQHGGYTF. The CDR3 DNA reads TGTGCCAGCAGTTTCCCGGGACAGCATGGGGGCTACACCTTC.

V is TRBV4-1 and J is TRBJ2-7; a weak D match, TRBD1 (7 bases). The CDR3 extends over 17 amino acids. The V gene's germline CDR1 is MGHRA and CDR2 YSYEKL. Trimming stripped 3 bases from V and 3 bases from J, with 21 bases between. CDR3 DNA sequence: TGCGCCAGCAGCCAGCTATTGAGGGGGCGGGGTAACTACGAGCAGTACTTC. This gives the protein CASSQLLRGRGNYEQYF.

V and J are TRBV24-1 and TRBJ2-7, with D possibly TRBD2 on 5 matching bases. Germline V gene data show CDR1 as KGHDR and CDR2 as SFDVKD. The CDR3 contains 14 residues. V was shortened by 12 bases and J by 2 bases, with 19 bases between the two germline ends. In nucleotides, the CDR3 is TGTGCCCCTTCTCCGGAAGCGGCTCCCTACGAGCAGTACTTC. Translation: CAPSPEAAPYEQYF.

This chain uses TRBV11-2 with TRBJ2-3; 8 bases agree with TRBD2. The germline CDR1 and CDR2 sequences are SGHAT and FQNNGV. The CDR3 is 14 residues long. The V gene end was trimmed by 5 bases and the J gene end by 6 bases; junction bases not matched to a gene: 7. The CDR3 protein is CASSPGGGLDTQYF. CDR3 bases: TGTGCCAGCAGCCCGGGGGGGGGCTTGGATACGCAGTATTTT.

The J gene is TRBJ2-3, the V gene TRBV9, with 10 bases lining up with TRBD2. The CDR3 spans 15 residues. Germline-derived CDR1 and CDR2 are SGDLS and YYNGEE. The junction had 5 bases not matched to a gene; V was cut back by 5 bases and J by 2 bases. Written as DNA, the CDR3 is TGTGCCAGCAGTAAAGCGGGGGGGCTCACAGATACGCAGTATTTT. Its protein product is CASSKAGGLTDTQYF.

This chain links TRBV2 with TRBJ2-2; TRBD1 might be the D (6 bases). The V and J ends lost 6 bases and 6 bases respectively, with 14 bases between them. The CDR3 spans 14 residues. The germline gives CDR1 SNHLY, CDR2 FYNNEI. Written as DNA, the CDR3 is TGTGCCAGCAGCCACAGGGACGGAGCCGGGGAGCTGTTTTTT. It specifies CASSHRDGAGELFF. The full variable domain, with the rest looked up from reference TRBV2 and TRBJ2-2, is EPEVTQTPSHQVTQMGQEVILRCVPISNHLYFYWYRQILGQKVEFLVSFYNNEISEKSEIFDDQFSVERPDGSNFTLKIRSTKLEDSAMYFCASSHRDGAGELFFGEGSRLTVL.

This clone came up a few times. The J gene is TRBJ1-3, the V gene TRBV11-2; the D gene is possibly TRBD1 (5 bases). There are 16 residues in the CDR3. Deletions cut 1 base from V and 4 bases from J, with 14 bases between. Germline CDR1 reads SGHAT; CDR2 reads FQNNGV. The CDR3 DNA is TGTGCCAGCAGCTTAGCGCGGGGGGTAGTCGGAAACACCATATATTTT. Encoded protein: CASSLARGVVGNTIYF.

The chain joins TRBV7-2 to TRBJ1-2; D remains ambiguous. Trimming left V 2 bases short and J 0 bases short, with 7 bases between. Looked up from germline, CDR1 is SGHTA and CDR2 is FQGNSA. This CDR3 region has 14 residues. CDR3 bases: TGTGCCAGCAGCTTATCTGGAGCTAACTATGGCTACACCTTC. This encodes CASSLSGANYGYTF.

The chain recombines TRBV5-1 with TRBJ2-7; D might be TRBD1 (5 bases). Germline CDR1 is SGHRS and CDR2 is YFSETQ. The ends were cut back, 4 bases at V and 2 bases at J, with 13 bases in the middle. The CDR3 has 14 residues. DNA of the CDR3: TGCGCCAGCAGCCGAACAGGTATGACCTACGAGCAGTACTTC. Translating gives CASSRTGMTYEQYF. The complete variable domain, with remaining parts taken from reference TRBV5-1 and TRBJ2-7, reads KAGVTQTPRYLIKTRGQQVTLSCSPISGHRSVSWYQQTPGQGLQFLFEYFSETQRNKGNFPGRFSGRQFSNSRSEMNVSTLELGDSALYLCASSRTGMTYEQYFGPGTRLTVT.

V is TRBV12-5 and J is TRBJ1-2; D remains unclear. Germline-derived CDR1 and CDR2 are LGHNT and FRNRAP. The CDR3 sequence is 14 residues long. V lost 3 bases and J 5 bases, leaving 13 bases between the germline ends. The DNA of the CDR3 is TGTGCTAGTGGTTTTTGGACTGTGAGGTATGGCTACACCTTC. Amino acids: CASGFWTVRYGYTF.

A single count supports this clone. V usage is TRBV7-8 and J usage is TRBJ1-2; 7 nucleotides align to TRBD1. This CDR3 is built from 16 residues. Trimming took 0 bases from V and 6 from J; bases not matched to a gene: 10. Germline V gives CDR1 SGHVS, CDR2 FQNEAQ. Here the CDR3 reads CASSLARGNQGDGYTF. The CDR3 nucleotides are TGTGCCAGCAGCTTAGCGCGCGGGAATCAGGGGGATGGCTACACCTTC.

The gene calls are TRBV9 and TRBJ2-5; weak D call: TRBD2 (6 bases). CDR3 length equals 13 residues. Germline V gene lookup returns CDR1 SGDLS and CDR2 YYNGEE. V shed 0 bases and J shed 5 bases, with 8 bases lying between them. The DNA for the CDR3 is TGTGCCAGCAGCGTAGATGGGGGGGAGACCCAGTACTTC. Its translation is CASSVDGGETQYF.